This T cell receptor (beta chain) was found in a study of blood T cell repertoires in COVID-19 (dated by TCRdb to the early 2020s). Regarding the study in general: The collaborator samples originated in the United States, Italy and Spain and spanned the acute and convalescent phases of COVID-19. The prospective study material was composed of cDNA or gDNA derived from T cells, B-cell-depleted T cells, or PBMCs. Deeply sampled blood TCRbeta repertoires from subjects exposed to, actively infected with, or recovered from COVID-19 were included in the dataset. The repertoires were made available in a free public database intended to serve as a resource for research on the immune response to SARS-CoV-2. The samples were drawn from two sources: the first 160 participants of the ongoing ImmuneRACE study, and fewer than 1,500 subjects contributed by 6 global collaborators. A de-identified subject ID, COVID-19 status, age in years and sex were almost always included in the sample metadata. Where available, HLA class I and class II types were obtained from metadata supplied by the sample provider rather than from assay-based typing. Overall study results and their limits: The quantity of clinical and demographic metadata differed by source and by participant and was supplied without curation.

Worth noting for this clone: The target of this receptor is not known. No base quality values were provided; no much bigger clone lies one nucleotide off.

From the germline V gene, CDR1 is SGHDN and CDR2 is FVKESK. From the cysteine through the phenylalanine, the CDR3 covers 14 amino acids. Only the CDR3 portion is preserved as DNA: 42 bases, with reading frame beginning at the first base. V is reduced by 1 base and J by 5 bases, leaving a spacing of 11 bases between them. Collaborating institutions collected whole blood in K2EDTA tubes following their own protocols. For TCRbeta analysis, collaborator samples were shipped as frozen whole blood, as isolated PBMCs, or as DNA extracted from either sample type. TCRbeta CDR3 regions were amplified from genomic DNA using the immunoSEQ Assay, a bias-controlled multiplex PCR. As for how the authors treated the data: Nucleated cell counts per sample were estimated from amplification of reference gene primers within the assay. Sequence reads were collapsed and filtered to measure the absolute abundance of every unique TCRbeta CDR3 rearrangement. For each sample, productive Simpson clonality was calculated as the square root of Simpson's diversity index across productive rearrangements. TCRdb retrieved this table from immuneACCESS and kept in-frame rearrangements only. Not all clones are present; in checked studies, unresolved V genes account for under half, and no reason is known for the remainder. Clone size and the V and J calls come from that table; the DNA yielded D and trimming. The sample table holds about 220,000 clones, of which around 84% were seen once. About 13% of the sample lies in the top ten.

The sequence is built from TRBV14 and TRBJ1-2; TRBD1 is possibly the D segment (5 matching bases). This TCR came from a human donor in a cohort sampled during active COVID-19. The sequenced material came from peripheral blood. The DNA sequence follows: TGTGCCAGCAGCCAAGGTTATAGGGGATATGGCTACACCTTC. It encodes CASSQGYRGYGYTF.